This T cell receptor beta chain was sequenced in a study of T cells after yellow fever vaccination. The overall study: When fractions had low cell numbers, they were prepared with SMART-Seq v4 Ultra Low Input.

This clonotype was counted a few times. Its specificity is unknown. General study points: Across the CD4 and CD8 compartments, a small share of clonotypes was present in both.

TCRdb itself ran the 5' RACE reads through MiXCR, one entry per CDR3 protein. The repertoire has a few hundred thousand distinct CDR3 sequences, under 15% of them found once; the top ten carry 2.5% to 4%. The V gene's germline CDR1 is LGHNA and CDR2 YSLEER. Trimming cost V 0 bases and J 5 bases, with 13 bases left between them. CDR3 length: 15 amino acids. The chain carries TRBV4-3 and TRBJ2-5; TRBD2 might be the D (5 bases). This sequence originates from a man in his late teens or twenties who received the YFV17D yellow fever vaccine. Sample: CD4+ T cells sorted from PBMCs, taken 15 days after the yellow fever booster vaccination. CDR3 sequence reads: CASSQDRRRGETQYF. CDR3 DNA sequence: TGCGCCAGCAGCCAAGACCGCCGGCGAGGGGAGACCCAGTACTTC.